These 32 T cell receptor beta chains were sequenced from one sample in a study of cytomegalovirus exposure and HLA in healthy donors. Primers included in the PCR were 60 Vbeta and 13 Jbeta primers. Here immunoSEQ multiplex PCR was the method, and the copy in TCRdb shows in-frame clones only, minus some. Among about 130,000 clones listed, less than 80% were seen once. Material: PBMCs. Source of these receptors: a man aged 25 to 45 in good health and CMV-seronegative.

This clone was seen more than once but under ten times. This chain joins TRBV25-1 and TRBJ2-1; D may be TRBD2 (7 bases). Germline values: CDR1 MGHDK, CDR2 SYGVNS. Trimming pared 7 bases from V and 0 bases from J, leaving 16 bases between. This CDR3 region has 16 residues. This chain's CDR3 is CASTPFGGLSYNEQFF. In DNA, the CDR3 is TGTGCCAGCACCCCCTTCGGGGGGCTCTCCTACAATGAGCAGTTCTTC. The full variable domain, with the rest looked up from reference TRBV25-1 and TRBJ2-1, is EADIYQTPRYLVIGTGKKITLECSQTMGHDKMYWYQQDPGMELHLIHYSYGVNSTEKGDLSSESTVSRIRTEHFPLTLESARPSHTSQYLCASTPFGGLSYNEQFFGPGTRLTVL.

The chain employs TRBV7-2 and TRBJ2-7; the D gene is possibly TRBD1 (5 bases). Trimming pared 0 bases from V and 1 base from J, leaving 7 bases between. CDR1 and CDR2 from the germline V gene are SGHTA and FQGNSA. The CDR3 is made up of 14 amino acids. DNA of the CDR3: TGTGCCAGCAGCTTAGCAACAGGATCCTACGAGCAGTACTTC. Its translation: CASSLATGSYEQYF. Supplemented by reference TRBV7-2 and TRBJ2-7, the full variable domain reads GAGVSQSPSNKVTEKGKDVELRCDPISGHTALYWYRQSLGQGLEFLIYFQGNSAPDKSGLPSDRFSAERTGGSVSTLTIQRTQQEDSAVYLCASSLATGSYEQYFGPGTRLTVT.

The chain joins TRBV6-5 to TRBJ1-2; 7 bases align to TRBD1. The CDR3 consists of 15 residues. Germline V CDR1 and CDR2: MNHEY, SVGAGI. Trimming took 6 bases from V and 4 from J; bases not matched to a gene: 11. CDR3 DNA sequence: TGTGCCAGCAGGCCCACCGGGACAGCTCTCTATGGCTACACCTTC. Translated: CASRPTGTALYGYTF.

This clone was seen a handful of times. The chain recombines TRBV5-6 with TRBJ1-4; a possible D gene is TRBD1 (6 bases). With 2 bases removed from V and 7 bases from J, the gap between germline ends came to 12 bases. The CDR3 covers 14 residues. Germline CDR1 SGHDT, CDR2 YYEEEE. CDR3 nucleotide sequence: TGTGCCAGCAGCTTAACAGGGCCGGGTGAAAAACTGTTTTTT. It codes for CASSLTGPGEKLFF.

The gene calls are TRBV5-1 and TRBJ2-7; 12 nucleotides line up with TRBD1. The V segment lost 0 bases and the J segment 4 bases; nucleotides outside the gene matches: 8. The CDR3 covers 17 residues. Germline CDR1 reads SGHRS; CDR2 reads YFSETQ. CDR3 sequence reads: CASSLAWGTGGVYEQYF. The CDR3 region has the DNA TGCGCCAGCAGCTTGGCATGGGGGACAGGGGGCGTTTACGAGCAGTACTTC.

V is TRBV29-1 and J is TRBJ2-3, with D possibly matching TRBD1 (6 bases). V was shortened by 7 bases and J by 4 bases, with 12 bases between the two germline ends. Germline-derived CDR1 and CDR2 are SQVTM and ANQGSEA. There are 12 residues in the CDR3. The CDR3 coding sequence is TGCAGCGGGAAACAGGGTTCAGATACGCAGTATTTT. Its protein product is CSGKQGSDTQYF.

The CDR3 region has the DNA TGTGCCAGCAGCTTATTCGCTGAAGCTTTCTTT. Its translation: CASSLFAEAFF. The chain joins TRBV7-9 to TRBJ1-1; D call uncertain. Germline lookup yields CDR1 SEHNR and CDR2 FQNEAQ (reference sequence). Trimming stripped 2 bases from V and 6 bases from J, with 4 bases between. There are 11 residues in the CDR3.

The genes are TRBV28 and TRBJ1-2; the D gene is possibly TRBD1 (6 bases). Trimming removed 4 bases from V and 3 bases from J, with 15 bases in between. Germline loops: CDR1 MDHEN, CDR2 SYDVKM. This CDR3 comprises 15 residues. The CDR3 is CASSSTGTWDYGYTF. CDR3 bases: TGTGCCAGCAGTTCAACAGGGACATGGGACTATGGCTACACCTTC.

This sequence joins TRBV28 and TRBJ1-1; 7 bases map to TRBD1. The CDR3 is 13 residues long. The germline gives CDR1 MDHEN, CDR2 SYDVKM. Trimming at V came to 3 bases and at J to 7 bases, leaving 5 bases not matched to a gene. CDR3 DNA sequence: TGTGCCAGCAGTTTCCGACAGGGCGGTGAAGCTTTCTTT. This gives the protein CASSFRQGGEAFF.

CDR3 sequence: CASRKTTGVAYNEQFF. The CDR3 DNA reads as TGTGCCAGCAGAAAAACGACAGGGGTTGCCTACAATGAGCAGTTCTTC. V is TRBV11-2 and J is TRBJ2-1; 8 bases match TRBD1. The V gene end was trimmed by 6 bases and the J gene end by 2 bases; junction bases not matched to a gene: 9. The CDR3 loop spans 16 amino acids. CDR1 and CDR2 (germline): SGHAT, FQNNGV.

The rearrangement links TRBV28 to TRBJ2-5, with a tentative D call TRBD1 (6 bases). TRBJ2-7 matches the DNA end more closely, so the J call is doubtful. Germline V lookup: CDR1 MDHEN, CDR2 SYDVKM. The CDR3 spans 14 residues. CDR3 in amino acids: CASSLLDRRYEQYF. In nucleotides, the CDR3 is TGTGCCAGCAGTTTATTGGACAGAAGATACGAGCAGTACTTC.

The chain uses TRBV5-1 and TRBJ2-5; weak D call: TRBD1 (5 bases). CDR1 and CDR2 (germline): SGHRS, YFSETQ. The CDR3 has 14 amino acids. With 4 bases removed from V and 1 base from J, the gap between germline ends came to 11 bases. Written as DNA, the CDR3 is TGCGCCAGCAGCCTCCTAGACAGCCAAGAGACCCAGTACTTC. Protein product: CASSLLDSQETQYF.

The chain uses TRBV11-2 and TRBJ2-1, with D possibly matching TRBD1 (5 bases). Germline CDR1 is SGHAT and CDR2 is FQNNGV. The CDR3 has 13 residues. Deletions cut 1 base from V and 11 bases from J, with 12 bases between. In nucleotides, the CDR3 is TGTGCCAGCAGCTTAGGGTTCAGGGTCCAGCAGTTCTTC. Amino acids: CASSLGFRVQQFF.

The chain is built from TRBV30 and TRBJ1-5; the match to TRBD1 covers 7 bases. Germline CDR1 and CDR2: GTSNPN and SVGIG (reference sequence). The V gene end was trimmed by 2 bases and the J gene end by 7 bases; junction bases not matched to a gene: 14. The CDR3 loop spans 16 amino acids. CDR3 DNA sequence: TGTGCCTGGAGTAGGTCATACAGGGGATTAGGACAGCCCCAGCATTTT. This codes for CAWSRSYRGLGQPQHF.

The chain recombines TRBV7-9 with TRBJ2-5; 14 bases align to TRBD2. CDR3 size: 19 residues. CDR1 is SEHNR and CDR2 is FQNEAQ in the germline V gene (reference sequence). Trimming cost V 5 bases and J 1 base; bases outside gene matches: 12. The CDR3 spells CASSPRLRLAGGSQETQYF. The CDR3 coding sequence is TGTGCCAGCAGCCCTCGACTCAGACTAGCGGGGGGGAGCCAAGAGACCCAGTACTTC.

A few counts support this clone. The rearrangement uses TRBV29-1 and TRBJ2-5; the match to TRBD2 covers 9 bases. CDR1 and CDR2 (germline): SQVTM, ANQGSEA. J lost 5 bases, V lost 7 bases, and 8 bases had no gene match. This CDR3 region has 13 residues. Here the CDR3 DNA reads TGCAGCGGGAGAGCGGGGGGCGCGGAGACCCAGTACTTC. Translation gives CSGRAGGAETQYF.

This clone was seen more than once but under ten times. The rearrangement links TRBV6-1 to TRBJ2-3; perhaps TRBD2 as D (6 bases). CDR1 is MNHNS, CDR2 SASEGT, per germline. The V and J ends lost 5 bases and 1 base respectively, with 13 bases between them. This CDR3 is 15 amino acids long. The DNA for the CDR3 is TGTGCCAGCAGTCAAAGGGCTAGCGGCACAGATACGCAGTATTTT. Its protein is CASSQRASGTDTQYF.

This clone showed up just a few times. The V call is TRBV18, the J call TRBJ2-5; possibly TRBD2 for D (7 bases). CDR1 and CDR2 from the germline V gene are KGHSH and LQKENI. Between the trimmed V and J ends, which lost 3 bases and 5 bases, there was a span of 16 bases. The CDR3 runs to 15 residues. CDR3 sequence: CASSPGGPTQETQYF. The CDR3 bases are TGTGCCAGCTCACCGGGGGGGCCTACTCAGGAGACCCAGTACTTC.

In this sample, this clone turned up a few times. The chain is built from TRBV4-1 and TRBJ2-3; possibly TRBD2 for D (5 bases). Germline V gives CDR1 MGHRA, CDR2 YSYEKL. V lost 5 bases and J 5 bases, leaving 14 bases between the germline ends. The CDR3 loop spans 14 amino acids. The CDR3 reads CASSGLAGVDTQYF. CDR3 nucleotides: TGCGCCAGCAGCGGACTCGCAGGCGTAGATACGCAGTATTTT.

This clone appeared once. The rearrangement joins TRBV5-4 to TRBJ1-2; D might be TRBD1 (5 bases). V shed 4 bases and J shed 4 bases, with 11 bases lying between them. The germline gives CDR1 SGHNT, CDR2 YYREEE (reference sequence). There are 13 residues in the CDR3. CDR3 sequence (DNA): TGTGCCAGCAGCGAAGACAGCGTCTATGGCTACACCTTC. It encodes CASSEDSVYGYTF.

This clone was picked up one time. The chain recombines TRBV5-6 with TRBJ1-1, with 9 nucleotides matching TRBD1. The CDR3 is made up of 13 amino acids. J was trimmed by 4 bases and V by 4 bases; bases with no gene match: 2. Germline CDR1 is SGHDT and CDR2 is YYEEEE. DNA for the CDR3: TGTGCCAGCAGCAGGACAGGGGCCACTGAAGCTTTCTTT. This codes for CASSRTGATEAFF. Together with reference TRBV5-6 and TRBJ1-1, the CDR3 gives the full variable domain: DAGVTQSPTHLIKTRGQQVTLRCSPKSGHDTVSWYQQALGQGPQFIFQYYEEEERQRGNFPDRFSGHQFPNYSSELNVNALLLGDSALYLCASSRTGATEAFFGQGTRLTVV.

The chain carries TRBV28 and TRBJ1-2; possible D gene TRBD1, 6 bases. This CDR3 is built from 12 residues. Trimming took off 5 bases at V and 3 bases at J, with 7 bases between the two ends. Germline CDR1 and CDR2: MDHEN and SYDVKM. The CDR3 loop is CASSGQHYGYTF. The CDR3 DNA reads TGTGCCAGCAGTGGACAGCACTATGGCTACACCTTC.

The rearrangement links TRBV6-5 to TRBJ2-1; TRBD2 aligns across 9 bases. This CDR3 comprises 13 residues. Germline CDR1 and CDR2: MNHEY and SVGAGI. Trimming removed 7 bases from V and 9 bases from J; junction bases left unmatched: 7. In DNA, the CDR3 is TGTGCCAGCAAGGCGGGGGGGCCGAGTGAGCAGTTCTTC. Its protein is CASKAGGPSEQFF.

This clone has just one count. The CDR3 bases are TGTGCCAGCAGTTTCGGAGTGGGGACAGGGAACGAGCAGTACTTC. It codes for CASSFGVGTGNEQYF. The chain has TRBV13 and TRBJ2-7; 9 nucleotides line up with TRBD1. With 6 bases clipped from V and 5 bases from J, the junction kept 11 bases outside the gene matches. This CDR3 is 15 amino acids long. In germline, CDR1 is PRHDT, CDR2 FYEKMQ (reference sequence).

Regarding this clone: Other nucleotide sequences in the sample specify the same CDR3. The CDR3 coding sequence is TGTGCCAGCAGTGAATCGGGACAGCTTGATGGCTACACCTTC. Protein product: CASSESGQLDGYTF. J is TRBJ1-2 and V is TRBV6-1, with 7 bases matching TRBD1. The CDR3 consists of 14 residues. V shed 2 bases and J 6 bases; nucleotides not matched to a gene: 6. Germline V gives CDR1 MNHNS, CDR2 SASEGT.

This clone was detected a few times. CDR3: CASSLTPGANVLTF. Here the CDR3 DNA reads TGCGCCAGCAGCCTGACACCTGGGGCCAACGTCCTGACTTTC. The V and J genes are TRBV5-1 and TRBJ2-6; D call uncertain. Trimming pared 4 bases from V and 2 bases from J, leaving 7 bases between. Germline V gene lookup returns CDR1 SGHRS and CDR2 YFSETQ. The CDR3 loop spans 14 amino acids.

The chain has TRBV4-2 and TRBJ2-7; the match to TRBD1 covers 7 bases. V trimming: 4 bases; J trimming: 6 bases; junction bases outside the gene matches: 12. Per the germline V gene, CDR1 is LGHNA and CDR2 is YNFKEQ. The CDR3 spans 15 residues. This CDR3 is CASSPSHDRAGEQYF. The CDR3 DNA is TGTGCCAGCAGCCCATCCCATGACAGGGCGGGCGAGCAGTACTTC.

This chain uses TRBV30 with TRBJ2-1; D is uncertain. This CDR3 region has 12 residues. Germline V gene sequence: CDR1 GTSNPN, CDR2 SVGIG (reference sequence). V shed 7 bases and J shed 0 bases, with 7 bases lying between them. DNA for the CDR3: TGTGCCTTGGAGAGCTCCTACAATGAGCAGTTCTTC. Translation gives CALESSYNEQFF.

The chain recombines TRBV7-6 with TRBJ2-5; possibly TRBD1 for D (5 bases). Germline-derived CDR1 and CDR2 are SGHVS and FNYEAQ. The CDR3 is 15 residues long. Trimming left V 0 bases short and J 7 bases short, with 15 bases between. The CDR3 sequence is CASSLAGGQKGTQYF. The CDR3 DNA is TGTGCCAGCAGCTTAGCGGGCGGACAAAAAGGGACCCAGTACTTC.

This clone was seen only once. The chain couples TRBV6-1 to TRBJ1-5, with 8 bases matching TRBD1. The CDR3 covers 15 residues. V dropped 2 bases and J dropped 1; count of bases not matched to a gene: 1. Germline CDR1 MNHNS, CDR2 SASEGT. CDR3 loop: CASSEQGASNQPQHF. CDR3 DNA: TGTGCCAGCAGTGAACAGGGGGCGAGCAATCAGCCCCAGCATTTT.

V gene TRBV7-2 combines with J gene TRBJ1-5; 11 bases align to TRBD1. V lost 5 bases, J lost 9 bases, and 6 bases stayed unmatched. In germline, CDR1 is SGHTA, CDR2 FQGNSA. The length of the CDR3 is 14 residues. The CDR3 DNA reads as TGTGCCAGCAGCACGGACAGGGGGCTCGGGCCCCAGCATTTT. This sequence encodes CASSTDRGLGPQHF.

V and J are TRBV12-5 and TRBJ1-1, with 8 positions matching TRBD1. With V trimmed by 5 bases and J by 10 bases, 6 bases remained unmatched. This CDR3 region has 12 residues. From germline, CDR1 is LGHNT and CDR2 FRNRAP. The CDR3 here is CASGPGQGLAFF. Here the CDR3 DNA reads TGTGCTAGTGGTCCCGGACAGGGATTAGCTTTCTTT.